This entry concerns a single T cell receptor beta chain. Antigen unknown. Sequenced by immunoSEQ multiplex PCR; TCRdb stores in-frame clones only, minus some. This sample has tens of thousands of clones, with roughly 90% found just once. This entry belongs to a study of T cells in localized non-small cell lung cancer. Study-level findings and limits: Adjacent lung was found to contain a median around 56 of the top 100 tumor clones. A higher density of T cells in blood coincided with extended overall survival. Among the tissues sampled, uninvolved adjacent lung had the highest T cell clonality, above tumor. Because only a single region of the tumor was sequenced, heterogeneity remains possible.

There are 16 residues in the CDR3. The V gene's germline CDR1 is SGDLS and CDR2 YYNGEE. V trimming: 0 bases; J trimming: 9 bases; junction bases outside the gene matches: 9. The TCR comes from a man aged 35 to 69 with stage II lung adenocarcinoma. The chain joins TRBV9 to TRBJ2-5; 12 bases match TRBD2. The source material was PBMCs, sampled before any cancer treatment. CDR3 region: CASSVALAGGTGSQYF. Written as DNA, the CDR3 is TGTGCCAGCAGCGTAGCTCTAGCGGGGGGGACCGGGTCCCAGTACTTC.